This T cell receptor beta chain was retrieved from a study of cytomegalovirus exposure and HLA in healthy donors. Findings and caveats of the study: Presence/absence analyses rested on an assumption that sequencing depth was roughly uniform across donors. TCR beta V- and J-gene trimming, according to a later analysis, was linked to a missense DCLRE1C variant. There was a cluster of highly shared sequence variants that was likely a sequencing artifact.

In regard to this clone: Antigen specificity is unknown.

60 Vbeta and 13 Jbeta primers were used in PCR. Assay used: immunoSEQ multiplex PCR; TCRdb lists only in-frame clones, some missing. The table shows around 130,000 clones, with over 75% occurring only once. Between the trimmed V and J ends, which lost 2 bases and 0 bases, there was a span of 11 bases. This CDR3 spans 15 amino acids. CDR1 and CDR2 (germline): MDHEN, SYDVKM. The material sequenced was PBMCs. This clonotype originated in a man aged 30 to 39 in good health and CMV-seronegative. The chain employs TRBV28 and TRBJ2-7, with D perhaps TRBD2 (6 bases). The CDR3, as DNA: TGTGCCAGCAGTTTAGATTCGCGGGACTCCTACGAGCAGTACTTC. Amino acids: CASSLDSRDSYEQYF.